Listed here are 7 T cell receptor beta chains from one sample, sequenced in a study of shared clonotypes between healthy human individuals. Clones were sequenced by immunoSEQ multiplex PCR, and TCRdb holds only the in-frame ones, with some missing. The profile shows over 2,000,000 clones, over 85% of them singletons. CD8 cells classed as naive were CD45RO-negative and positively selected for CCR7, excluding terminally differentiated effector memory CD45RA+ cells. Sequencing input: naive CD8+ T cells from PBMCs. All receptors derive from a man between 18 and 29 years old in good health. Some clones in this sample may be carry-over from other donors' samples.

This clone has only one observation. The CDR3 sequence is CAIKLAGEGDTQYF. As DNA, the CDR3 is TGTGCCATCAAACTAGCGGGAGAGGGAGATACGCAGTATTTT. The chain recombines TRBV28 with TRBJ2-3; TRBD2 matches 11 bases. The germline CDR1 and CDR2 sequences are MDHEN and SYDVKM. This CDR3 spans 14 amino acids. V lost 10 bases and J lost 5; bases outside the gene matches: 8.

CDR3 in amino acids: CASSGKRRGEKLFF. For the CDR3, the DNA is TGTGCCAGCAGCGGAAAGAGAAGAGGCGAAAAACTGTTTTTT. The gene calls are TRBV9 and TRBJ1-4; the D is unclear. CDR3 size: 14 residues. Trimming pared 3 bases from V and 8 bases from J, leaving 14 bases between. The V gene's germline CDR1 is SGDLS and CDR2 YYNGEE. Based on the CDR3 plus reference TRBV9 and TRBJ1-4, the full variable domain is DSGVTQTPKHLITATGQRVTLRCSPRSGDLSVYWYQQSLDQGLQFLIQYYNGEERAKGNILERFSAQQFPDLHSELNLSSLELGDSALYFCASSGKRRGEKLFFGSGTQLSVL.

The chain has TRBV5-6 and TRBJ2-3, with a possible D match to TRBD2 (5 bases). CDR3 length equals 14 residues. Trimming removed 0 bases from V and 4 bases from J, with 9 bases in between. Germline V gene data show CDR1 as SGHDT and CDR2 as YYEEEE. Here the CDR3 DNA reads TGTGCCAGCAGCTTGGCCGGGGTTCCAGATACGCAGTATTTT. Encoded protein: CASSLAGVPDTQYF.

As concerns this clone: This same CDR3 is encoded by further DNA sequences in the sample. This rearrangement joins TRBV28 to TRBJ2-7, with TRBD2 identical over 7 bases. This CDR3 is built from 13 residues. Germline CDR1 is MDHEN and CDR2 is SYDVKM. Germline trimming cut 8 bases from V and 0 bases from J; bases unmatched to any gene: 4. The DNA of the CDR3 is TGTGCCAGCCGGCCTAGCGGCTCCTACGAGCAGTACTTC. Its translation is CASRPSGSYEQYF.

The chain joins TRBV9 to TRBJ2-3, with 13 bases aligning to TRBD2. This CDR3 has 18 residues. Germline V gene data show CDR1 as SGDLS and CDR2 as YYNGEE. The ends lost 4 bases at V and 6 bases at J; junction bases unmatched: 14. The DNA for the CDR3 is TGTGCCAGCAGCAATCCGATGATGGGGACTAGCGGGATTGATACGCAGTATTTT. This translates into CASSNPMMGTSGIDTQYF.

This clone was recorded once. The CDR3 nucleotides read TGCAGCGCCAGGGGGGACTACTACGAGCAGTACTTC. This codes for CSARGDYYEQYF. The chain combines TRBV29-1 with TRBJ2-7; the D call may be TRBD1 or TRBD2 (7 bases each). In germline, CDR1 is SQVTM, CDR2 ANQGSEA. Trimming took off 7 bases at V and 3 bases at J, with 13 bases between the two ends. The CDR3 is made up of 12 amino acids.

This clone was seen once. The chain links TRBV7-2 to TRBJ2-7; unclear D gene. The CDR3 runs 13 residues. CDR1 is SGHTA, CDR2 FQGNSA, per germline. V was pared by 3 bases and J by 0 bases, with 6 bases between. The CDR3 bases are TGTGCCAGCAGCTTGGTCCTCTCCTACGAGCAGTACTTC. Its translation: CASSLVLSYEQYF.